The sequence of this T cell receptor beta chain was determined in a study of control samples from healthy donors and cancer patients. This clone was picked up one time. Germline V gene data show CDR1 as MNHEY and CDR2 as SMNVEV (reference sequence). The CDR3 spans 16 residues. The trim removed 6 bases at V and 9 bases at J, leaving 17 bases unmatched. Generated by immunoSEQ multiplex PCR, the TCRdb table keeps only in-frame clones and is missing some. Among tens of thousands of clones listed, roughly nine tenths were seen once. V is TRBV27 and J is TRBJ2-1; TRBD2 matches 7 bases. Sequenced input: blood. The TCR sequence derives from a woman aged 45-65 years in good health. The chain's CDR3 is CASSHGGGVGMGEQFF. For the CDR3, the DNA is TGTGCCAGCAGCCATGGTGGGGGGGTAGGGATGGGTGAGCAGTTCTTC.